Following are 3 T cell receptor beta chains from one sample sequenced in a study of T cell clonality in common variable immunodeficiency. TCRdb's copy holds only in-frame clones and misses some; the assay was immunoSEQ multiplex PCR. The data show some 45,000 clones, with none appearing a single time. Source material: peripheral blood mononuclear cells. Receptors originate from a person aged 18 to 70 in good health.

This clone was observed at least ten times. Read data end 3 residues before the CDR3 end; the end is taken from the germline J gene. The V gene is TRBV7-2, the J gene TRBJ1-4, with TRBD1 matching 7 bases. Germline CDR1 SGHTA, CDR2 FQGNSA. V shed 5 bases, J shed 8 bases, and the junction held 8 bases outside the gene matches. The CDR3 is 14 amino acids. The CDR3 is CASSPDRVEEKLFF. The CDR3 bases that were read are TGTGCCAGCAGCCCCGACAGGGTAGAGGAAAAA.

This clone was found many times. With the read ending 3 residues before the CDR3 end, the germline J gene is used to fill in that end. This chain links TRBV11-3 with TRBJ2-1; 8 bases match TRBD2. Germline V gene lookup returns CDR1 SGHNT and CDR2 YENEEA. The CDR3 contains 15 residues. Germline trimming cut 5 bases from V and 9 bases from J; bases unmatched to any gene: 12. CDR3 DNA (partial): TGTGCCAGCAGCCCAGGGGCTAGCGGGCCCAGTGAG. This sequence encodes CASSPGASGPSE. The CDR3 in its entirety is CASSPGASGPSEQFF.

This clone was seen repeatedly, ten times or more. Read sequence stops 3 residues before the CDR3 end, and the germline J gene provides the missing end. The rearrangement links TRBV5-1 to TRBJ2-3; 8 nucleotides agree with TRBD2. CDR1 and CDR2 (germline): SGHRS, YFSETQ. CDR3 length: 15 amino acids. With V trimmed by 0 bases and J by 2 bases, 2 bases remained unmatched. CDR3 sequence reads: CASSLEAGATDTQYF. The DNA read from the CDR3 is TGCGCCAGCAGCTTGGAAGCGGGGGCCACAGATACG.